This passage covers 14 T cell receptor beta chains from one sample sequenced in a study of blood T cell repertoires in COVID-19. Using immunoSEQ multiplex PCR, the repertoire was profiled, and TCRdb retains in-frame clones only, with some absent. This table holds around 260,000 clones, 75% to 90% found once. The sequenced sample consisted of peripheral blood. The receptors stem from a man aged 25-40 years with acute or convalescent COVID-19.

This clone came up a few times. This chain uses TRBV5-8 with TRBJ1-1; 9 bases agree with TRBD1. J lost 5 bases, V lost 3 bases, and 11 bases had no gene match. Germline assignment: CDR1 SGHTS and CDR2 YDEGEE. The CDR3 extends over 16 amino acids. The CDR3 protein is CASSSGQGIGKTEAFF. The CDR3 bases are TGTGCCAGCAGCTCGGGACAGGGAATTGGAAAGACTGAAGCTTTCTTT.

The rearrangement links TRBV4-2 to TRBJ1-2; weak D call: TRBD1 (6 bases). V was clipped by 4 bases and J by 1 base, with 16 bases between them. CDR3 size: 16 residues. Germline-derived CDR1 and CDR2 are LGHNA and YNFKEQ. The CDR3 spells CASSPGGGALNYGYTF. The CDR3, as DNA: TGTGCCAGCAGCCCCGGAGGGGGGGCTCTTAACTATGGCTACACCTTC.

This chain uses TRBV5-1 with TRBJ1-4; 10 bases map to TRBD1. This CDR3 is built from 14 residues. V shed 4 bases and J 5 bases; nucleotides not matched to a gene: 2. Germline V gene data show CDR1 as SGHRS and CDR2 as YFSETQ. The CDR3 sequence: CASSPGQGNEKLFF. The CDR3 DNA sequence: TGCGCCAGCAGCCCGGGACAGGGGAATGAAAAACTGTTTTTT. The full variable domain, rest sourced from reference TRBV5-1 and TRBJ1-4, is KAGVTQTPRYLIKTRGQQVTLSCSPISGHRSVSWYQQTPGQGLQFLFEYFSETQRNKGNFPGRFSGRQFSNSRSEMNVSTLELGDSALYLCASSPGQGNEKLFFGSGTQLSVL.

The chain recombines TRBV25-1 with TRBJ2-2; the D is unclear. The CDR3 has 12 amino acids. V gave up 6 bases and J gave up 6 bases, with 8 bases separating them. Germline CDR1 reads MGHDK; CDR2 reads SYGVNS. CDR3 residues: CASRRSAGELFF. The CDR3 DNA follows: TGTGCCAGCAGACGATCGGCCGGGGAGCTGTTTTTT. The whole variable domain, filled in from reference TRBV25-1 and TRBJ2-2, reads EADIYQTPRYLVIGTGKKITLECSQTMGHDKMYWYQQDPGMELHLIHYSYGVNSTEKGDLSSESTVSRIRTEHFPLTLESARPSHTSQYLCASRRSAGELFFGEGSRLTVL.

This chain links TRBV7-8 with TRBJ2-1; maybe TRBD2 (6 bases). The CDR3 has 17 amino acids. V was pared by 0 bases and J by 4 bases, with 16 bases between. Germline CDR1 SGHVS, CDR2 FQNEAQ. As DNA, the CDR3 is TGTGCCAGCAGCTTAGCGGTGGGCGGGGTAATATACAATGAGCAGTTCTTC. Amino acid sequence: CASSLAVGGVIYNEQFF.

The V and J genes are TRBV15 and TRBJ2-3; possible D gene TRBD2, 6 bases. Per germline, CDR1 LNHNV and CDR2 YYDKDF (reference sequence). This CDR3 has 15 amino acids. Trimming took 1 base from V and 1 from J, leaving 9 bases between them. As DNA, the CDR3 is TGTGCCACCAGCAGAGCGGGACTTCGCACAGATACGCAGTATTTT. This gives the protein CATSRAGLRTDTQYF.

The chain recombines TRBV19 with TRBJ1-1; 7 nucleotides agree with TRBD1. J gave up 3 bases and V 5 bases, and 6 bases lay outside the gene matches. The germline V gene has CDR1 LNHDA and CDR2 SQIVND (reference sequence). The CDR3 contains 14 residues. The CDR3 is CASSGGTVDTEAFF. In DNA, the CDR3 is TGTGCCAGTAGTGGAGGGACAGTTGACACTGAAGCTTTCTTT.

This chain uses TRBV27 with TRBJ2-1; unclear D gene. Between the trimmed V and J ends, which lost 3 bases and 2 bases, there was a span of 8 bases. CDR1 MNHEY and CDR2 SMNVEV come from the germline V gene (reference sequence). The CDR3 spans 14 residues. The CDR3 DNA reads TGTGCCAGCAGTTTCCAACACCCCTACAATGAGCAGTTCTTC. It yields the protein CASSFQHPYNEQFF.

This clone has only one observation. This chain links TRBV19 with TRBJ2-2, with 8 bases fitting TRBD2. CDR3 length: 15 residues. V was clipped by 3 bases and J by 1 base; unmatched bases: 1. Germline V CDR1 and CDR2: LNHDA, SQIVND (reference sequence). This CDR3 is CASSIGTRNTGELFF. CDR3 nucleotides: TGTGCCAGTAGTATTGGGACTAGGAACACCGGGGAGCTGTTTTTT.

This clone was detected once. The chain combines TRBV11-2 with TRBJ2-2, with TRBD2 matching over 8 bases. The CDR3 consists of 15 residues. Looked up from germline, CDR1 is SGHAT and CDR2 is FQNNGV. Trimming at V came to 1 base and at J to 10 bases, leaving 8 bases not matched to a gene. The DNA for the CDR3 is TGTGCCAGCAGCTTAGGGACTAGCCCTTCCCTGGAGCTGTTTTTT. Amino acids: CASSLGTSPSLELFF.

The rearrangement links TRBV9 to TRBJ2-1; possibly TRBD2 for D (6 bases). The V gene's germline CDR1 is SGDLS and CDR2 YYNGEE. The V end lost 0 bases, the J end lost 7 bases, and 17 bases lay between the germline ends. The CDR3 length is 16 residues. CDR3 residues: CASSVGGDFVWNEQFF. CDR3 DNA sequence: TGTGCCAGCAGCGTAGGGGGGGACTTCGTTTGGAATGAGCAGTTCTTC.

The chain recombines TRBV2 with TRBJ1-4, with D tentatively TRBD1 (6 bases). V was shortened by 6 bases and J by 7 bases, with 24 bases between the two germline ends. Per germline, CDR1 SNHLY and CDR2 FYNNEI. The CDR3 is made up of 17 amino acids. In nucleotides, the CDR3 is TGTGCCAGCAGGGCCGGGACCGAGGGGGTATTGCGTGAAAAACTGTTTTTT. Its translation is CASRAGTEGVLREKLFF.

The chain couples TRBV24-1 to TRBJ2-1; D not resolved. This CDR3 has 13 residues. Germline V gene sequence: CDR1 KGHDR, CDR2 SFDVKD. V was trimmed by 4 bases and J by 4 bases, leaving 7 bases between them. The CDR3 sequence is CATSDSYYNEQFF. The CDR3 coding sequence is TGTGCCACCAGTGACTCCTATTACAATGAGCAGTTCTTC.

This sequence joins TRBV19 and TRBJ1-5, with D tentatively TRBD1 (6 bases). From germline, CDR1 is LNHDA and CDR2 SQIVND (reference sequence). The CDR3 contains 16 residues. Trimming took 5 bases from V and 3 from J, leaving 17 bases between them. The CDR3 DNA sequence: TGTGCCAGTAGTGACGGATCCGGACAGTTCAATCAGCCCCAGCATTTT. This encodes CASSDGSGQFNQPQHF.